This is a list of T cell receptor beta chains from one sample in a study of blood T cell repertoires in COVID-19. Measured with immunoSEQ multiplex PCR; TCRdb has only the in-frame clones, and not every one. The data show approximately 100,000 clones, 70% to 85% seen once. The specimen sequenced was peripheral blood. Receptor source: a man between 65 and 85 years old with active or convalescent COVID-19. The CDR3 runs from the conserved cysteine through the conserved F or W.

v_gene | CDR3aa
TRBV7-9 | CASSIGQGRQFF
TRBV3-1/TRBV3-2 | CASSQRDRGSGAFF
TRBV29-1 | CSVRQPVGFGYTF
TRBV4-2 | CASSQERTAYSGNTIYF
TRBV19 | CASTPGGNSAQPQHF
TRBV5-6 | CASSLIAGGTDTQYF
TRBV30 | CAWRWDSYTGELFF
TRBV19 | CASSYSGQETQYF
TRBV3-1/TRBV3-2 | CASSQGPGLAYNEQFF
TRBV15 | CATSRDRGKGEQFF
TRBV6-6 | CASRQGASDGYTF
TRBV11-3 | CASSLDRSTRYNEQFF
TRBV12-3/TRBV12-4 | CASSSREGTEAFF
TRBV19 | CASRSKDTSYGYTF
TRBV19 | CASTWDRGIQPQHF
TRBV19 | CASSIWWQDNSPLHF
TRBV30 | CAWSTRGETQYF
TRBV5-4 | CASSQWGVYEQYF
TRBV2 | CASSPGQSNTIYF
TRBV7-8 | CASSLFPKAGAIQETQYF
TRBV11-2 | CASSHGTKETQYF